Listed below are T cell receptor beta chains from one sample, sequenced in a study of T-cell reconstitution after alpha-beta-depleted transplantation in children. A single record per CDR3 protein comes from TCRdb applying MiXCR to the PCR reads. In the table there are under 300,000 distinct CDR3 sequences, roughly 11% of which are singletons. The source was peripheral blood, collected 180 days after TCRalphabeta/CD19-depleted stem cell transplant. Receptor source: a male patient between 2 and 10 years old who had a stem cell transplant for chronic granulomatous disease, so the T cells may come from the graft donor. CDR3s include the opening cysteine and the closing phenylalanine or tryptophan. The order of the fields is J gene, V gene, clone size, D gene, CDR3 length, CDR3 protein, CDR3 DNA. D genes are given only for firm matches. Some rows have no size entry. The others give once, few or many, or a class for an expanded clone.

TRBJ1-2	TRBV7-8	many	NA	15	CASSPRVLLGGGYTF	TGTGCCAGCAGCCCCCGGGTACTCCTAGGTGGTGGCTACACCTTC
TRBJ2-1	TRBV10-3	NA	TRBD2	13	CAIKREGNNEQFF	TGTGCCATCAAGCGGGAGGGTAACAATGAGCAGTTCTTC
TRBJ2-1	TRBV5-5	many	TRBD2	17	CASSLAGGLAGVHEQFF	TGTGCCAGCAGCTTGGCCGGAGGACTAGCGGGAGTTCATGAGCAGTTCTTC
TRBJ1-1	TRBV5-1	many	TRBD1	13	CASSLTGDPRAFF	TGCGCCAGCAGCCTGACAGGGGACCCGAGGGCTTTCTTT
TRBJ2-2	TRBV6-4	many	NA	17	CASSDGYFRENTGELFF	TGTGCCAGCAGTGACGGTTATTTCAGGGAGAACACCGGGGAGCTGTTTTTT
TRBJ2-2	TRBV15	many	NA	19	CATSRDRFSTGSNTGELFF	TGTGCCACCAGCAGAGATCGTTTCTCAACAGGTTCGAACACCGGGGAGCTGTTTTTT
TRBJ2-5	TRBV29-1	many	TRBD1	12	CSVVGQKETQYF	TGCAGCGTTGTGGGACAGAAAGAGACCCAGTACTTC
TRBJ1-1	TRBV5-1	many	NA	14	CASSWGAMNTEAFF	TGCGCCAGCAGCTGGGGGGCCATGAACACTGAAGCTTTCTTT
TRBJ2-2	TRBV9	many	NA	12	CASGGSTGELFF	TGTGCCAGCGGAGGGTCGACCGGGGAGCTGTTTTTT
TRBJ2-7	TRBV20-1	many	TRBD2	14	CSARDAGVAYEQYF	TGCAGTGCTAGAGATGCGGGAGTGGCCTACGAGCAGTACTTC
TRBJ2-7	TRBV4-3	NA	TRBD2	15	CASSQRLAGGYEQYF	TGCGCCAGCAGCCAACGGCTAGCGGGGGGCTACGAGCAGTACTTC
TRBJ2-2	TRBV24-1	many	NA	16	CATSDLSSANTGELFF	TGTGCCACCAGTGATTTGTCTAGCGCGAACACCGGGGAGCTGTTTTTT
TRBJ2-2	TRBV19	many	NA	15	CASSKIAENTGELFF	TGTGCCAGTAGTAAAATAGCAGAGAACACCGGGGAGCTGTTTTTT
TRBJ2-7	TRBV12-3/TRBV12-4	many	TRBD1	14	CASSFTGGSYEQYF	TGTGCCAGCAGTTTCACAGGGGGGTCCTACGAGCAGTACTTC
TRBJ2-5	TRBV11-1	many	TRBD2	18	CASSLLPVVAGLRETQYF	TGTGCCAGCAGCCTCCTCCCCGTGGTAGCGGGGCTTCGAGAGACCCAGTACTTC
TRBJ1-5	TRBV7-8	many	NA	18	CASSPSMVGEGHTQPQHF	TGTGCCAGCAGCCCCTCGATGGTAGGGGAAGGGCACACACAGCCCCAGCATTTT
TRBJ1-5	TRBV15	few	NA	14	CATSRRGGDQPQHF	TGTGCCACCAGCCGCAGGGGAGGGGACCAGCCCCAGCATTTT
TRBJ2-7	TRBV29-1	many	NA	13	CSVARTPTYEQYF	TGCAGCGTTGCCAGAACCCCTACCTACGAGCAGTACTTC
TRBJ2-1	TRBV12-3/TRBV12-4	many	NA	15	CASSSLVVSYNEQFF	TGTGCCAGCAGCAGTCTAGTAGTCTCCTACAATGAGCAGTTCTTC
TRBJ2-1	TRBV28	many	NA	15	CASSFTASRRDEQFF	TGTGCCAGCAGTTTCACGGCGTCTCGACGGGATGAGCAGTTCTTC
TRBJ2-7	TRBV5-6	many	NA	14	CASSFFEGPYEQYF	TGTGCCAGCAGCTTCTTTGAAGGACCCTACGAGCAGTACTTC
TRBJ2-3	TRBV5-1	many	TRBD2	12	CASIGTSGKEYF	TGCGCCAGCATCGGGACTAGCGGGAAGGAGTATTTT
TRBJ2-7	TRBV28	NA	TRBD2	14	CASSFKGGIYEQYF	TGTGCCAGCAGTTTCAAGGGAGGGATCTACGAGCAGTACTTC